The 20 T cell receptor beta chains given below trace back to one sample, sequenced in a study of T cell repertoires in cytomegalovirus infection. These receptors' antigens are unknown. A single record per CDR3 protein comes from TCRdb applying MiXCR to the reads. The sample holds some 320,000 distinct CDR3 sequences, about 29% seen once. The sample here was cultured PBMCs, taken from culture after CMV antigen stimulation. Receptors originate from a human donor in good health (CMV status not recorded). Some clones in this sample may be carry-over from other donors' samples.

The V call is TRBV9, the J call TRBJ2-6, with D unresolved. The germline CDR1 and CDR2 sequences are SGDLS and YYNGEE. The germline V and J ends were trimmed by 4 bases and 0 bases, with 5 bases remaining between them. The CDR3 covers 14 residues. In DNA, the CDR3 is TGTGCCAGCAGCTTTACCTCTGGGGCCAACGTCCTGACTTTC. Translating gives CASSFTSGANVLTF.

The rearrangement uses TRBV11-2 and TRBJ2-1; D call uncertain. The CDR3 consists of 13 residues. The germline V gene has CDR1 SGHAT and CDR2 FQNNGV. V dropped 7 bases and J dropped 5 bases, with 12 bases sitting between them. The CDR3 DNA is TGTGCCAGCACCCCCGGAAACGACAATGAGCAGTTCTTC. As protein: CASTPGNDNEQFF.

CDR3: CASSEASGFNQPQHF. CDR3 DNA sequence: TGTGCCAGCAGTGAAGCGTCGGGCTTCAATCAGCCCCAGCATTTT. The gene calls are TRBV6-1 and TRBJ1-5; no clear D. V was shortened by 0 bases and J by 3 bases, with 9 bases between the two germline ends. This CDR3 has 15 amino acids. The V gene's germline CDR1 is MNHNS and CDR2 SASEGT.

This clonotype was found many times. The chain is built from TRBV27 and TRBJ1-6; perhaps TRBD1 as D (5 bases). V lost 3 bases and J 7 bases, leaving 10 bases between the germline ends. The CDR3 totals 14 residues. CDR1 and CDR2 from the germline V gene are MNHEY and SMNVEV (reference sequence). CDR3 DNA sequence: TGTGCCAGCAGTTTTCAGGGAGGAAATTCACCCCTCCACTTT. This encodes CASSFQGGNSPLHF.

The table lists this clonotype with a few counts. This rearrangement joins TRBV11-2 to TRBJ2-1, with 13 bases lining up with TRBD2. Looked up from germline, CDR1 is SGHAT and CDR2 is FQNNGV. This CDR3 is 16 amino acids long. Trimming cost V 5 bases and J 7 bases; bases outside gene matches: 8. CDR3 region: CASSARTSGRLNEQFF. The CDR3 DNA follows: TGTGCCAGCAGCGCCCGGACTAGCGGGAGACTAAATGAGCAGTTCTTC.

Only a few counts were recorded for this clonotype. The rearrangement joins TRBV4-2 to TRBJ1-1; TRBD1 is a possible D gene (5 bases). V lost 0 bases to trimming and J lost 1 base, with 9 bases between them. CDR3 length: 15 amino acids. Per germline, CDR1 LGHNA and CDR2 YNFKEQ. The CDR3 DNA sequence: TGTGCCAGCAGCCAAGATGTGGGGGGGAACACTGAAGCTTTCTTT. This sequence encodes CASSQDVGGNTEAFF.

This rearrangement joins TRBV27 to TRBJ2-7, with 7 bases lining up with TRBD2. V lost 2 bases to trimming and J lost 4 bases; unmatched junction nucleotides: 11. Germline CDR1 MNHEY, CDR2 SMNVEV (reference sequence). CDR3 length: 16 amino acids. The CDR3 loop reads CASSLEAGLAEYEQYF. CDR3 bases: TGTGCCAGCAGTTTAGAAGCAGGGCTAGCGGAGTACGAGCAGTACTTC.

The sample holds many counts of this clonotype. V gene TRBV4-2 combines with J gene TRBJ1-5, with D uncertain. V was clipped by 0 bases and J by 0 bases, with 3 bases between them. The CDR3 runs to 14 residues. Per the germline V gene, CDR1 is LGHNA and CDR2 is YNFKEQ. CDR3 sequence reads: CASSQEYSNQPQHF. DNA for the CDR3: TGTGCCAGCAGCCAAGAGTATAGCAATCAGCCCCAGCATTTT.

This clonotype came up a few times. The rearrangement links TRBV7-3 to TRBJ1-2, with 8 bases identical to TRBD1. CDR1 SGHTA and CDR2 FQGTGA come from the germline V gene. This CDR3 is 18 amino acids long. With V trimmed by 0 bases and J by 3 bases, 12 bases remained unmatched. CDR3 DNA: TGTGCCAGCAGCTTAACTGGCGACAGGGGCCCCCTTGACTATGGCTACACCTTC. Protein sequence: CASSLTGDRGPLDYGYTF.

The chain employs TRBV7-8 and TRBJ1-5; perhaps TRBD1 as D (5 bases). Germline values: CDR1 SGHVS, CDR2 FQNEAQ. The CDR3 consists of 12 residues. The V and J ends lost 4 bases and 5 bases respectively, with 6 bases between them. The CDR3 region has the DNA TGTGCCAGCAGCTGGGGGGATCAGCCCCAGCATTTT. Its protein product is CASSWGDQPQHF.

In its sample, this clonotype was seen once. The CDR3 bases are TGTGCCAGCAGTTTATATTCCGGGTGCACTAGCAATCAGCCCCAGCATTTT. It is translated as CASSLYSGCTSNQPQHF. This chain uses TRBV12-3 or TRBV12-4 with TRBJ1-5; D ambiguous. Trimming removed 2 bases from V and 0 bases from J, with 14 bases in between. The CDR3 consists of 17 residues.

The rearrangement joins TRBV7-8 to TRBJ2-5, with D perhaps TRBD1 or TRBD2 (5 bases each). There are 16 residues in the CDR3. V lost 0 bases to trimming and J lost 0 bases, with 11 bases between them. From germline, CDR1 is SGHVS and CDR2 FQNEAQ. CDR3 sequence reads: CASSLARDAYQETQYF. Written as DNA, the CDR3 is TGTGCCAGCAGCTTAGCGAGGGACGCTTACCAAGAGACCCAGTACTTC.

This clonotype has more than one count but fewer than ten. In DNA, the CDR3 is TGCGCCAGCAGCCAAGGTGGCAGGGGGGGGAACACTGAAGCTTTCTTT. It codes for CASSQGGRGGNTEAFF. The J gene is TRBJ1-1, the V gene TRBV4-1; 7 bases align to TRBD1. The CDR3 loop spans 16 amino acids. Germline assignment: CDR1 MGHRA and CDR2 YSYEKL. Unmatched junction bases numbered 6, after V lost 1 base and J lost 1 base.

The chain combines TRBV7-2 with TRBJ2-7; a weak D match, TRBD2 (5 bases). The germline CDR1 and CDR2 sequences are SGHTA and FQGNSA. Trimming pared 6 bases from V and 5 bases from J, leaving 11 bases between. This CDR3 has 12 residues. CDR3 coding DNA: TGTGCCAGCAGACACCCGGGGAACGAGCAGTACTTC. This gives the protein CASRHPGNEQYF.

The rearrangement uses TRBV6-2 or TRBV6-3 and TRBJ1-2, with TRBD1 identical over 7 bases. This CDR3 is 12 amino acids long. The germline gives CDR1 MNHEY, CDR2 SVGEGT. With 5 bases clipped from V and 13 bases from J, the junction kept 10 bases outside the gene matches. The CDR3 loop reads CASSPGTALFTF. The CDR3 bases are TGTGCCAGCAGTCCCGGGACAGCTCTTTTCACCTTC.

This clonotype has only a few counts. The J gene is TRBJ1-1, the V gene TRBV27, with a tentative D call TRBD1 (5 bases). The CDR3 runs to 15 residues. V lost 0 bases and J 5 bases, leaving 13 bases between the germline ends. Per the germline V gene, CDR1 is MNHEY and CDR2 is SMNVEV (reference sequence). The CDR3 bases are TGTGCCAGCAGTTTATCGGGACTGGTTGAGACTGAAGCTTTCTTT. Translated: CASSLSGLVETEAFF.

The rearrangement links TRBV4-2 to TRBJ2-7; D is undetermined. Per the germline V gene, CDR1 is LGHNA and CDR2 is YNFKEQ. Trimming removed 4 bases from V and 1 base from J, with 11 bases in between. This CDR3 spans 14 amino acids. The CDR3 DNA reads as TGTGCCAGCAGCCCAAACAGAGGTTCCTACGAGCAGTACTTC. This codes for CASSPNRGSYEQYF.

The table lists this clonotype with a few counts. The CDR3 spells CASSESGLSYEQYF. In DNA, the CDR3 is TGCGCCAGCAGTGAGTCAGGCCTCTCATACGAGCAGTACTTC. This chain links TRBV10-2 with TRBJ2-7, with D unclear. This CDR3 spans 14 amino acids. Trimming cost V 0 bases and J 4 bases, with 10 bases left between them. Germline V CDR1 and CDR2: WSHSY, SAAADI.

At least ten counts were recorded for this clonotype. The J gene is TRBJ2-7, the V gene TRBV19; TRBD1 aligns across 10 bases. The CDR3 runs 14 residues. Per the germline V gene, CDR1 is LNHDA and CDR2 is SQIVND (reference sequence). V gave up 3 bases and J gave up 6 bases; unmatched junction bases: 5. CDR3: CASSIDRGQSEQYF. The CDR3 coding sequence is TGTGCCAGTAGTATCGACAGGGGGCAAAGCGAGCAGTACTTC.

This clonotype was observed a handful of times. The chain links TRBV4-2 to TRBJ2-7, with D possibly TRBD1 on 6 matching bases. Germline CDR1 and CDR2: LGHNA and YNFKEQ. The CDR3 length is 15 residues. V shed 1 base and J shed 3 bases, with 13 bases lying between them. DNA of the CDR3: TGTGCCAGCAGCCAAGCCTTAGGGGGAGACTACGAGCAGTACTTC. Protein product: CASSQALGGDYEQYF.